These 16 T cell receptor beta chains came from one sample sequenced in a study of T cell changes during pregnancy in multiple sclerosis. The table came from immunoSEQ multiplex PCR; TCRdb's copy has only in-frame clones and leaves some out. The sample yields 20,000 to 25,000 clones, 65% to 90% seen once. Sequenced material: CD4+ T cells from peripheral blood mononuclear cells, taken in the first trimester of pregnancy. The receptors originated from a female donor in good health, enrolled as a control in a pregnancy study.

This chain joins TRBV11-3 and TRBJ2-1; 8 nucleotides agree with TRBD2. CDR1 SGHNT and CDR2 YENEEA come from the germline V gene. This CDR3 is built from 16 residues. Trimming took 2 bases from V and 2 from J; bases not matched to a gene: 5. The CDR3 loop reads CASSLWRGAAYNEQFF. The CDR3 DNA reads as TGTGCCAGCAGCTTATGGCGGGGGGCGGCCTACAATGAGCAGTTCTTC.

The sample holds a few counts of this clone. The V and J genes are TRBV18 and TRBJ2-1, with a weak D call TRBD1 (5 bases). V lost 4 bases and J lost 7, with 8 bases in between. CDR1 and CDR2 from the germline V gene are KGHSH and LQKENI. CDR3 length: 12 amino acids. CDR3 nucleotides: TGTGCCAGCTCACTAGACAGAAATGAGCAGTTCTTC. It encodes CASSLDRNEQFF.

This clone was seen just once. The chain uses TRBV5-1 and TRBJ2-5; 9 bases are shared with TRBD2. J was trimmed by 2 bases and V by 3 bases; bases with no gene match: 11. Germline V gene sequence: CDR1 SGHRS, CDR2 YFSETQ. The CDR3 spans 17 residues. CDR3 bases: TGCGCCAGCAGCTCGGACCGACTAGCGGAGGATCAAGAGACCCAGTACTTC. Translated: CASSSDRLAEDQETQYF.

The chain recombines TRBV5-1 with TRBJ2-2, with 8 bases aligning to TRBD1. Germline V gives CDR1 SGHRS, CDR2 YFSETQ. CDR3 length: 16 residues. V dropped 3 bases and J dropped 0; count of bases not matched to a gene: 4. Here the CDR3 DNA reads TGCGCCAGCAGCTACGGACAGGGAGCGAACACCGGGGAGCTGTTTTTT. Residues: CASSYGQGANTGELFF. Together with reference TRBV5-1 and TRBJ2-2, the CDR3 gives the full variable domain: KAGVTQTPRYLIKTRGQQVTLSCSPISGHRSVSWYQQTPGQGLQFLFEYFSETQRNKGNFPGRFSGRQFSNSRSEMNVSTLELGDSALYLCASSYGQGANTGELFFGEGSRLTVL.

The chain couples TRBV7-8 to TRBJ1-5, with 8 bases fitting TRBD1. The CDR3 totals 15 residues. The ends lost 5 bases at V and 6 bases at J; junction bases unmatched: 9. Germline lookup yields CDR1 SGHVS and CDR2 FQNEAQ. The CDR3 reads CASSQNRTGIQPQHF. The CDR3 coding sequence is TGTGCCAGCAGCCAAAATAGGACAGGGATTCAGCCCCAGCATTTT.

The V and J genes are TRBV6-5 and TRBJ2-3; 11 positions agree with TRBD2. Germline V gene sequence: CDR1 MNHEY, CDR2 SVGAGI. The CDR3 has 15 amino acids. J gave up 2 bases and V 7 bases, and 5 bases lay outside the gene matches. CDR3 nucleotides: TGTGCCAGCAAAAAGACTAGCGGGACCACAGATACGCAGTATTTT. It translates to CASKKTSGTTDTQYF.

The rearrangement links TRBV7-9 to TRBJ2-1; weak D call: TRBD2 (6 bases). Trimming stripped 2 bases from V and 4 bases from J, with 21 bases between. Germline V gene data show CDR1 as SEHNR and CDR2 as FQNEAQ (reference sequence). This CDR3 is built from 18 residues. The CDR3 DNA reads TGTGCCAGCAGCTTAAAACGCGGGGCAGACCGACTATACAATGAGCAGTTCTTC. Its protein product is CASSLKRGADRLYNEQFF.

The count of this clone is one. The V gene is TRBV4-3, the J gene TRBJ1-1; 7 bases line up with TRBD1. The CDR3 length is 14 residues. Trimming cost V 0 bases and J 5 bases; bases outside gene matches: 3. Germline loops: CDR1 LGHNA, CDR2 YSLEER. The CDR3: CASSQDPRGTEAFF. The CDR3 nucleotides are TGCGCCAGCAGCCAAGATCCCAGGGGGACTGAAGCTTTCTTT.

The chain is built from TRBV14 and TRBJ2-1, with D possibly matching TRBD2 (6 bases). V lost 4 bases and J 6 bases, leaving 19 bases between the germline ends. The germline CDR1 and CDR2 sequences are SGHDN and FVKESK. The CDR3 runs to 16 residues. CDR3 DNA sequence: TGTGCCAGCAGCCCGTGGCCGCTAGCGAAGTTCAATGAGCAGTTCTTC. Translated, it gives CASSPWPLAKFNEQFF.

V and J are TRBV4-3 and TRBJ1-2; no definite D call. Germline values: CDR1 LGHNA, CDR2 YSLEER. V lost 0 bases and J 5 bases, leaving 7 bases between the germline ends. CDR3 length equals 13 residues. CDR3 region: CASSQDPGYGYTF. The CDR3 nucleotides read TGCGCCAGCAGCCAAGACCCGGGGTATGGCTACACCTTC.

The CDR3 region has the DNA TGTGCCAGCAACCCAGGGGTTTACATCCAAGAGACCCAGTACTTC. This gives the protein CASNPGVYIQETQYF. The V call is TRBV7-8, the J call TRBJ2-5; D may be TRBD1 (6 bases). Per germline, CDR1 SGHVS and CDR2 FQNEAQ. Trimming stripped 7 bases from V and 1 base from J, with 16 bases between. This CDR3 is built from 15 residues.

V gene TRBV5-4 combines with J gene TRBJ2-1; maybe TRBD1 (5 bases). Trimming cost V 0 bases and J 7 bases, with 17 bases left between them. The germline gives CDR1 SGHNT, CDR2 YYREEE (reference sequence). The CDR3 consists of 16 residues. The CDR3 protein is CASSLEGQAHLNEQFF. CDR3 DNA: TGTGCCAGCAGCTTGGAGGGGCAGGCTCACTTGAATGAGCAGTTCTTC. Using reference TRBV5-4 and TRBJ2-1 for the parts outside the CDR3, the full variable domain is ETGVTQSPTHLIKTRGQQVTLRCSSQSGHNTVSWYQQALGQGPQFIFQYYREEENGRGNFPPRFSGLQFPNYSSELNVNALELDDSALYLCASSLEGQAHLNEQFFGPGTRLTVL.

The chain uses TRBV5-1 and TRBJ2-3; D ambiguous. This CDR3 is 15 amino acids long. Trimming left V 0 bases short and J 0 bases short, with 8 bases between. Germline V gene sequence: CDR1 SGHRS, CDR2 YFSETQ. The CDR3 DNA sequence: TGCGCCAGCAGCTTGGGTGCACAGAGCACAGATACGCAGTATTTT. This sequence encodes CASSLGAQSTDTQYF.

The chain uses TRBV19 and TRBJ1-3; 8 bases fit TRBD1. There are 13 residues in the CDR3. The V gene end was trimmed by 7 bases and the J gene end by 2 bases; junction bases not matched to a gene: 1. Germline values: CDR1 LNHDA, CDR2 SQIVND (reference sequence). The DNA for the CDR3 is TGTGCCAGTACGACAGGGGCTGGAAACACCATATATTTT. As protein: CASTTGAGNTIYF.

The chain's CDR3 is CASSRDQGRRAQETQYF. The CDR3 nucleotides read TGTGCCAGCAGCCGGGATCAAGGGCGGCGGGCCCAAGAGACCCAGTACTTC. The chain has TRBV7-7 and TRBJ2-5, with D possibly being TRBD2 (5 bases). The CDR3 loop spans 17 amino acids. The V gene's germline CDR1 is SSHAT and CDR2 FNYEAQ (reference sequence). With 5 bases removed from V and 1 base from J, the gap between germline ends came to 20 bases.

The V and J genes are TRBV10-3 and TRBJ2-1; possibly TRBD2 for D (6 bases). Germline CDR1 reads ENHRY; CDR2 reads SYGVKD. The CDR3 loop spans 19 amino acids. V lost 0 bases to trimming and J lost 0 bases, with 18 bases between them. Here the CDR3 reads CAISESKGLRGSSYNEQFF. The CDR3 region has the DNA TGTGCCATCAGTGAGTCTAAGGGACTTCGGGGGAGCTCCTACAATGAGCAGTTCTTC.